The clone carrying this T cell receptor beta chain was seen a few times. The sample originates from a study of beta chain features in type 1 diabetes. What was sequenced were expressed TCRB transcripts, since all of the isolated RNA had been reverse transcribed. Profiling relied on immunoSEQ multiplex PCR, and the TCRdb table lists in-frame clones only, not all of them. Of around 250,000 clones listed, less than 35% were seen once; the top ten hold more than 3%. CDR3 length equals 14 residues. Germline V gives CDR1 GTSNPN, CDR2 SVGIG (reference sequence). The germline V and J ends were trimmed by 4 bases and 0 bases, with 11 bases remaining between them.

Source material: central memory CD4+ T cells from blood. The chain carries TRBV30 and TRBJ2-3; the D gene is possibly TRBD2 (6 bases). The TCR was taken from a man aged 30 to 45 in good health. CDR3 in DNA: TGTGCCTGGATTAGGAGGGGAAGCACAGATACGCAGTATTTT. Amino acids: CAWIRRGSTDTQYF.